These T cell receptor beta chains were read from a single sample in a study of CD8 T cells in ankylosing spondylitis. TCRdb recomputed calls from the 5' RACE reads with MiXCR, one row per CDR3 protein. The top ten clones hold approximately 3.5% of a sample with about 500,000 distinct CDR3 sequences, approximately 5.3% of them seen once. Sequenced sample: blood, either unsorted or a sorted T cell fraction (not recorded which). All receptors derive from a male donor with ankylosing spondylitis. Both conserved end residues are part of each CDR3. Fields, in order: D gene, CDR3 length, V gene, clone size, J gene, CDR3 DNA, CDR3 protein. The D gene is left open where the match is weak. Rows may omit the clone size; those that give it use once, few, many or a size class.

TRBD1	15	TRBV20-1	many	TRBJ2-7	TGCAGTGCTAGAGATAGGACAGGGGGCAGCTACGAGCAGTACTTC	CSARDRTGGSYEQYF
-	14	TRBV7-9	many	TRBJ1-1	TGTGCCAGCAGCTTATTTGAGGGAAACACTGAAGCTTTCTTT	CASSLFEGNTEAFF
TRBD2	14	TRBV28	many	TRBJ2-1	TGTGCCAGCAGGGTGAGCGGGAGCGCGAATGAGCAGTTCTTC	CASRVSGSANEQFF
TRBD2	16	TRBV6-1	few	TRBJ2-3	TGTGCCAGCTCCGGACTAGCGGGGGAAGGCACAGATACGCAGTATTTT	CASSGLAGEGTDTQYF
-	14	TRBV5-6	many	TRBJ2-1	TGTGCCAGTTTTTCGAGGGGGGTATACAATGAGCAGTTCTTC	CASFSRGVYNEQFF
TRBD1	14	TRBV6-5	many	TRBJ1-2	TGTGCCAGCAGTTACCAAGGGACAGGTTATGGCTACACCTTC	CASSYQGTGYGYTF
TRBD1	16	TRBV18	few	TRBJ2-7	TGTGCCAGCTCAGAGGGACAGAGTCAGGCGCGGTACGAGCAGTACTTC	CASSEGQSQARYEQYF
-	15	TRBV7-9	-	TRBJ1-1	TGTGCCAGCAGCTCTCAAGGGGGTGGGAACACTGAAGCTTTCTTT	CASSSQGGGNTEAFF
-	12	TRBV11-2	many	TRBJ2-7	TGTGCCAGCAGCTCCTACCCTTACGAGCAGTACTTC	CASSSYPYEQYF
-	17	TRBV4-3	many	TRBJ1-4	TGCGCCAGCAGCCCCCCGGCGCGGGGAGGAATAAATGAAAAACTGTTTTTT	CASSPPARGGINEKLFF
-	15	TRBV11-2	-	TRBJ2-7	TGTGCCAGCAGCTCGCAGGGGGGGAACTCCTACGAGCAGTACTTC	CASSSQGGNSYEQYF
TRBD1	14	TRBV11-1	many	TRBJ1-1	TGTGCCAGCAGCCGAGCCCCAGGGGGTGGTGAAGCTTTCTTT	CASSRAPGGGEAFF
-	16	TRBV25-1	-	TRBJ1-4	TGTGCCAGCAGTGTGCAAGGGAGGGTGGGGAATGAAAAACTGTTTTTT	CASSVQGRVGNEKLFF
-	12	TRBV29-1	many	TRBJ1-2	TGCAGCGTTGTGGCAGGGTTTGGAGGCTACACCTTC	CSVVAGFGGYTF
TRBD1	16	TRBV15	many	TRBJ1-2	TGTGCCACCAGCAGAGATTGGACAGGGGGCTCTTATGGCTACACCTTC	CATSRDWTGGSYGYTF
TRBD1	14	TRBV15	many	TRBJ2-7	TGTGCCACCAGCGGCGCCGGGACAGGGGTTGAGCAGTACTTC	CATSGAGTGVEQYF
TRBD1	15	TRBV11-2	many	TRBJ2-7	TGTGCCAGCAGCTTAGGGGTGACAGGGGGTGACGAGCAGTACTTC	CASSLGVTGGDEQYF
-	15	TRBV5-1	-	TRBJ2-1	TGCGCCAGCAGCATTAGCGGAAGCTCCTACAATGAGCAGTTCTTC	CASSISGSSYNEQFF
-	11	TRBV12-3/TRBV12-4	many	TRBJ2-2	TGTGCCAGCAGTGGCCCCGGGGAGCTGTTTTTT	CASSGPGELFF
-	14	TRBV6-1	many	TRBJ2-1	TGTGCCAGCAGTGAAGGGTTCGGGGGCTATGAGCAGTTCTTC	CASSEGFGGYEQFF
-	14	TRBV5-6	many	TRBJ2-4	TGTGCCAGCAGCCGAAGGACGGGACAAAACATTCAGTACTTC	CASSRRTGQNIQYF